This TCR beta chain was recovered during a study of post-analysis software for immune sequencing data. Unique-molecular-identifier-tagged TCR beta cDNA libraries were used. Input populations of about 1 to 11 million T cells gave rise to around 480,000 cDNA molecules. One entry per CDR3 protein results from TCRdb running MiXCR on the PCR reads. The sample holds roughly 620,000 distinct CDR3 sequences, roughly 47% seen once. Germline CDR1 and CDR2: MDHEN and SYDVKM. This CDR3 comprises 13 residues. The study's findings and limits: Strong co-clustering by F measure linked samples that shared a preparation batch. Higher frequency in patients than in controls was seen for roughly 5 TRBV segments, with TRBV5-6, TRBV5-1 and TRBV20-1 among them. Normalized Chao1 diversity was significantly lower in multiple sclerosis patients than in controls.

In the case of this clonotype: The target antigen is unknown.

The chain is built from TRBV28 and TRBJ2-4; D is undetermined. The better agreement between TRBJ2-5 and the DNA end casts doubt on the J call. The sequencing sample was made of blood. The TCR originated in a girl between 10 and 17 years old with multiple sclerosis. CDR3 sequence reads: CASSLWGGETQYF. In DNA, the CDR3 is TGTGCCAGCAGTTTATGGGGTGGGGAGACCCAGTACTTC.